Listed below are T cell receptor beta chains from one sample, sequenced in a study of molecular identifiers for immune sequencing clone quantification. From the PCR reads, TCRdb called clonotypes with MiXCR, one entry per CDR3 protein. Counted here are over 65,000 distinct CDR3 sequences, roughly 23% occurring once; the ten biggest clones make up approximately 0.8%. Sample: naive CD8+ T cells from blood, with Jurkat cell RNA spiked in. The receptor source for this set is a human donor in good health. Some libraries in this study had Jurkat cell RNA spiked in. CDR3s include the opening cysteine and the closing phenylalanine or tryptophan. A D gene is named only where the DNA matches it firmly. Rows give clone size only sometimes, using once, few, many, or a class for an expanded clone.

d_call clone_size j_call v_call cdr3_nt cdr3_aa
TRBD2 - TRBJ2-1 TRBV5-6 TGTGCCAGCAGTCATGGGACTAGTTACAATGAGCAGTTCTTC CASSHGTSYNEQFF
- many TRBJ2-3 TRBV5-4 TGTGCCAGCAGCCCCCCCTGGGCCGAGTCAGATACGCAGTATTTT CASSPPWAESDTQYF
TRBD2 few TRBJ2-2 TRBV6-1 TGTGCCAGCAGTGATTTTAAGCGGGAGAGCACCGGGGAGCTGTTTTTT CASSDFKRESTGELFF
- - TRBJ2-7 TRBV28 TGTGCCAGCAGTTTTGGGGCCTACGCGCAGTACTTC CASSFGAYAQYF
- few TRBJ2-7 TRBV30 TGTGCCTGGAGTGTACACGAGCAGTACTTC CAWSVHEQYF
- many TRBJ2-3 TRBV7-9 TGTGCCAGCAGTCTAGGGTCTAGCACAGATACGCAGTATTTT CASSLGSSTDTQYF
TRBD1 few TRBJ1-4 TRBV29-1 TGCAGCGTGACCGGGACAGGGGACGAAAAACTGTTTTTT CSVTGTGDEKLFF
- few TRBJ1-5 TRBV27 TGTGCCAGCAGTTTAGGTTTGGCTGGCAATCAGCCCCAGCATTTT CASSLGLAGNQPQHF
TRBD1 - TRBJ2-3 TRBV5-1 TGCGCCAGCAGCTTAGGACAGGGGGCTCTTGGAGATACGCAGTATTTT CASSLGQGALGDTQYF
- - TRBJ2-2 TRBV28 TGTGCCAGCGGTAATGTGGACACCGGGGAGCTGTTTTTT CASGNVDTGELFF
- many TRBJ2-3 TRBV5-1 TGCGCCAGCAGCCCTGGGGCGTTACTAGCTTCCGATACGCAGTATTTT CASSPGALLASDTQYF
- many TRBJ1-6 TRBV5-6 TGTGCCAGCAGCTTGGTTGGAGCCCGGCGGACCCTCCACTTT CASSLVGARRTLHF
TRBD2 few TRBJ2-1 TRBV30 TGTGCCTGTGGACTAGCGGGTCCGAACAATGAGCAGTTCTTC CACGLAGPNNEQFF
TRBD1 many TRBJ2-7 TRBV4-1 TGCGCCAGCAGCCAACAGACAGGGAATTACGAGCAGTACTTC CASSQQTGNYEQYF
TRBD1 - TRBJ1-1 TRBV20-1 TGCAGTGCTAGAGATGACGCCAGGGACAGGATAGAGAACACTGAAGCTTTCTTT CSARDDARDRIENTEAFF
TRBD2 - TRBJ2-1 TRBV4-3 TGCGCCAGCAGCCAAGGTCGCCTAGCGGGGGACAATGAGCAGTTCTTC CASSQGRLAGDNEQFF
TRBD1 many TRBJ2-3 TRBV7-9 TGTGCCAGCAGCTTTCGCCCGGGACAGGGGCTCACAGATACGCAGTATTTT CASSFRPGQGLTDTQYF
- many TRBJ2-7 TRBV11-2 TGTGCCAGCAGCCTTGGGAGGTACGAGCAGTACTTC CASSLGRYEQYF
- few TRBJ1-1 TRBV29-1 TGCAGCGGGACGTGGGAGGGGCGAGCTTTCTTT CSGTWEGRAFF
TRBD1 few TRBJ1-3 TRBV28 TGTGCCAGCAGTAACCGGGACAGGGGTTATTCTGGAAACACCATATATTTT CASSNRDRGYSGNTIYF
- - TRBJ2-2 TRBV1 TGCACCAGCAGCCAAGGTCTAGCGGGGGGCCCGGGCACCGGGGAGCTGTTTTTT CTSSQGLAGGPGTGELFF
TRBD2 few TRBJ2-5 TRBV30 TGTGCCTGGAGTGTAACCCTAGCGGGGGCTAGTCAAGAGACCCAGTACTTC CAWSVTLAGASQETQYF
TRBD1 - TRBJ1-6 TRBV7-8 TGTGCCAGCAGCTTAGCCCCCATTGCTCAGGGGGCGGATTCACCCCTCCACTTT CASSLAPIAQGADSPLHF
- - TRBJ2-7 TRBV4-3 TGCGCCAGCAGCCAATCCTCCGGGGGCTACGAGCAGTACTTC CASSQSSGGYEQYF
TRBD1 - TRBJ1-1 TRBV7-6 TGTGCCAGCAGCTTTGACAGGGGAGACACTGAAGTTTTCTTT CASSFDRGDTEVFF
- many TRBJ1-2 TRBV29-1 TGCAGCGTTGGGGTAGGGGTCTATGGCTACACCTTC CSVGVGVYGYTF
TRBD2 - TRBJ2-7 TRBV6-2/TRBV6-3 TGTGCCAGCAGTTACTCGCCTAGCGGGGGCATCTCCTACGAGCAGTACTTC CASSYSPSGGISYEQYF
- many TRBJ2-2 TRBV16 TGTGCCAGCAGTCCTACCCTCCGGAACACCGGGGAGCTGTTTTTT CASSPTLRNTGELFF
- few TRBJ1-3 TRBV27 TGTGCCAGCAGTTTGGACCTAAACTCTGGAAACACCATATATTTT CASSLDLNSGNTIYF
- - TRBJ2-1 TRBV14 TGTGCCAGCAGCCGACCGACAGCGTCCTACAGTGAGCAGTTCTTC CASSRPTASYSEQFF
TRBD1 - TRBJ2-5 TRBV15 TGTGCCACCAGCAGAGGGGACAGCCACCAAGAGACCCAGTACTTC CATSRGDSHQETQYF
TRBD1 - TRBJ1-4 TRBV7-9 TGTGCCAGCAGCCCAGAGACAGGGGATGAAAAACTGTTTTTT CASSPETGDEKLFF
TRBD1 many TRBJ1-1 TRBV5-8 TGTGCCAGCAGCCTACGACAGGGGTTGGTCACTGAAGCTTTCTTT CASSLRQGLVTEAFF
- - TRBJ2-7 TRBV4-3 TGCGCCAGCAGCCAAGAAATGGGGGTCCGCTACGAGCAGTACTTC CASSQEMGVRYEQYF
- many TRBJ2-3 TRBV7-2 TGTGCCAGCAGCTCACGACAGGCTGGCACAGATACGCAGTATTTT CASSSRQAGTDTQYF
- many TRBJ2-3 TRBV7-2 TGTGCCAGCAGCATCACTAGCAGCAGCACAGATACGCAGTATTTT CASSITSSSTDTQYF
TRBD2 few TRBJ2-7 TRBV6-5 TGTGCCAGCAGTGACCGGGGCGGGGGGAGAATCGAGCAGTACTTC CASSDRGGGRIEQYF
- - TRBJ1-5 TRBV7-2 TGTGCCAGCACCAATCTTCGGGGGGATCAGCCCCAGCATTTT CASTNLRGDQPQHF
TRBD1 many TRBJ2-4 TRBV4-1 TGCGCCAGCAGCCATGTGACAGGGGGGGTAGCCAAAAACATTCAGTACTTC CASSHVTGGVAKNIQYF
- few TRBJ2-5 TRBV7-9 TGTGCCAGCAGCCCCCTCAACTTGGGGACACTATCGATCGAGACCCAGTACTTC CASSPLNLGTLSIETQYF
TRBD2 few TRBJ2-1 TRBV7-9 TGTGCCAGCAGCTTACCCCTTGGGAGGGTGGGCGGCAATGAGCAGTTCTTC CASSLPLGRVGGNEQFF
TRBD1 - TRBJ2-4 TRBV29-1 TGCAGCGTGGGCGGGACAGGGAGCATAAACATTCAGTACTTC CSVGGTGSINIQYF
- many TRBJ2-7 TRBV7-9 TGTGCCAGCAGCTTAGGACCGACAGATCTCTCCATCGAGCAGTACTTC CASSLGPTDLSIEQYF
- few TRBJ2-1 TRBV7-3 TGTGCCAGCAGCTTAACCGGGAAAGGCTACAATGAGCAGTTCTTC CASSLTGKGYNEQFF
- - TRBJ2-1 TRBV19 TGTGCCAGTAGTATAGTGGTAAACTCCCTAAATGAGCAGTCCTTC CASSIVVNSLNEQSF
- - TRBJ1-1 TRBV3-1 TGTGCCAGCGGCCAGCGGACAGCGAACACTGAAGCTTTCTTT CASGQRTANTEAFF
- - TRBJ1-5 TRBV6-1 TGTGCCAGCAGTGAAGCTTCGACCTCCTACAATCAGCCCCAGCATTTT CASSEASTSYNQPQHF
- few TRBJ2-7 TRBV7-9 TGTGCCAGCAGCTTATACGGGGAAGAGTACTTC CASSLYGEEYF
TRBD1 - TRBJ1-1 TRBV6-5 TGTGACAGTAGCCATGGGACAGGACCGAACACTGAAGCTTTCTTT CDSSHGTGPNTEAFF
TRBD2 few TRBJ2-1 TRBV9 TGTGCCAGCAGCTCAACCGGCGGGAGTAACTACAATGAGCAGTTCTTC CASSSTGGSNYNEQFF
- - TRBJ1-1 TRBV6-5 TGTGCCAGCAATACAGGTCCGAACACTGAAGCTTTCTTT CASNTGPNTEAFF
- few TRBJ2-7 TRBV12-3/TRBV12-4 TGTGCCAGCAGTTTGTCGGCTACCTACGAGCAGTACTTC CASSLSATYEQYF
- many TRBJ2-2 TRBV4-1 TGCGCCAGCAGCCAAGTAGCCCAGGGGTCCCCCACCGGGGAGCTGTTTTTT CASSQVAQGSPTGELFF
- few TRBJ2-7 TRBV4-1 TGCGCCAGCAGCCCGGGCGTGGGCGGGTCCTACGAGCAGTACTTC CASSPGVGGSYEQYF
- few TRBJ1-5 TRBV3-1 TGTGCCAGCAGCCAATCAGGGGTTAGCAATCAGCCCCAGCATTTT CASSQSGVSNQPQHF
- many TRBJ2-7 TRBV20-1 TGCAGTGCTACGACCCCTGGTTCCGGGGGCTTCTACGAGCAGTACTTC CSATTPGSGGFYEQYF
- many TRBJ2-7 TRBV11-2 TGTGCCAGCAGCCCCGGACAATCTTACGGGCAGTACTTC CASSPGQSYGQYF
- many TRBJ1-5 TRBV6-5 TGTGCCAGCAGTTACGGGGATAGGCAGCCCCAGCATTTT CASSYGDRQPQHF
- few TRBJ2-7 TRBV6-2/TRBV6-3 TGTGCCAGCAGTTACACACAGGGCTACGAGCAGTACTTC CASSYTQGYEQYF
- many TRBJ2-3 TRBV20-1 TGCAGTCCATGGGGTGTGGTCCGGGGGCAATTCACAGATACGCAGTATTTT CSPWGVVRGQFTDTQYF